These 11 T cell receptor beta chains originate from one sample sequenced in a study of T-cell memory formation after mild COVID-19 (dated by TCRdb to the early 2020s). Library construction relied on 5' RACE. The instrument given in TCRdb is Illumina NovaSeq 6000. TCRdb trimmed the raw reads at Q25, called clones with MiXCR and kept productive beta chains. Entries are consolidated by CDR3 protein sequence, retaining the most common genes and DNA. The sample table records about 190,000 distinct CDR3 sequences; roughly a tenth of these occur just once. The ten largest make up under 3.5% of the sample. Sequencing was done on a sample of PBMCs or a T cell subset sorted from them (not recorded which). These TCRs come from a man younger than 30 who had mild COVID-19 (a few samples of this study predate the infection). The sample titles of this study are shuffled in the database, so cell type and time point are left out; the donor was told from shared clones.

The genes are TRBV21-1 and TRBJ2-5; TRBD2 was called by the table and not checked on the DNA. TRBV21-1 is listed as a pseudogene. The CDR3 sequence is 16 residues long. The CDR3: CASTLTSDYNPETQYF. CDR3 sequence (DNA): TGTGCCAGCACCCTTACTAGCGACTATAATCCGGAGACCCAGTACTTC.

This clonotype appeared a single time. The rearrangement links TRBV24-1 to TRBJ2-1; D might be TRBD1 (6 bases). The CDR3 is 20 residues long. Trimming took 3 bases from V and 0 from J, leaving 23 bases between them. Germline V lookup: CDR1 KGHDR, CDR2 SFDVKD. The CDR3: CATSDRRPQGPESSYNEQFF. CDR3 in DNA: TGTGCCACCAGTGATCGACGCCCCCAGGGGCCGGAAAGCTCCTACAATGAGCAGTTCTTC.

This clonotype was counted only a few times. CDR3 bases: TGTGCCAGCAGCTTTGGGACGGACCCCACAGATACGCAGTATTTT. Its translation is CASSFGTDPTDTQYF. V gene TRBV7-9 combines with J gene TRBJ2-3; D is possibly TRBD1 or TRBD2 (5 bases each). Deletions cut 3 bases from V and 2 bases from J, with 12 bases between. The CDR3 has 15 amino acids. The germline CDR1 and CDR2 sequences are SEHNR and FQNEAQ (reference sequence). The variable domain in full, with the rest retrieved from reference TRBV7-9 and TRBJ2-3, is DTGVSQNPRHKITKRGQNVTFRCDPISEHNRLYWYRQTLGQGPEFLTYFQNEAQLEKSRLLSDRFSAERPKGSFSTLEIQRTEQGDSAMYLCASSFGTDPTDTQYFGPGTRLTVL.

At least ten counts were recorded for this clonotype. This sequence joins TRBV12-3 or TRBV12-4 and TRBJ2-1, with D unresolved. This CDR3 is built from 16 residues. Trimming removed 5 bases from V and 0 bases from J, with 14 bases in between. The CDR3 region is CASSAHRRSSYNEQFF. In DNA form, the CDR3 reads TGTGCCAGCAGTGCCCACCGGCGGAGCTCCTACAATGAGCAGTTCTTC.

For this clonotype: One end of the junction fails to match germline, which may point to a read error. The CDR3 DNA is TGTGCCAGCAGTGAACTTCCCTCCGGGCCCGAGGACTTC. Its protein product is CASSELPSGPEDF. The rearrangement links TRBV2 to TRBJ2-7; D uncertain. The CDR3 spans 13 residues. Germline lookup yields CDR1 SNHLY and CDR2 FYNNEI. The full variable domain, rest sourced from reference TRBV2 and TRBJ2-7, is EPEVTQTPSHQVTQMGQEVILRCVPISNHLYFYWYRQILGQKVEFLVSFYNNEISEKSEIFDDQFSVERPDGSNFTLKIRSTKLEDSAMYFCASSELPSGPEDFGPGTRLTVT.

This clonotype has only a few counts. The chain has TRBV25-1 and TRBJ1-6; TRBD1 aligns across 9 bases. From germline, CDR1 is MGHDK and CDR2 SYGVNS. The junction had 2 bases not matched to a gene; V was cut back by 4 bases and J by 7 bases. The CDR3 consists of 14 residues. The CDR3 nucleotides read TGTGCCAGCAGTGCGGACAGGGGAAATTCACCCCTCCACTTT. This encodes CASSADRGNSPLHF.

This clonotype appeared a few times. The chain uses TRBV10-3 and TRBJ1-6; 11 nucleotides line up with TRBD1. Germline CDR1 ENHRY, CDR2 SYGVKD. The J segment lost 10 bases and the V segment lost 2 bases, leaving 1 base of the junction unmatched. The CDR3 runs 14 residues. The CDR3 sequence: CAISEGTGGSPLHF. CDR3 nucleotide sequence: TGTGCCATCAGTGAGGGGACAGGGGGATCACCCCTCCACTTT.

This chain links TRBV9 with TRBJ2-3; D may be TRBD2 (5 bases). Germline CDR1 is SGDLS and CDR2 is YYNGEE. V gave up 4 bases and J gave up 6 bases, with 15 bases separating them. This CDR3 spans 14 amino acids. This chain's CDR3 is CASSPRLLRDTQYF. The CDR3 DNA is TGTGCCAGCAGCCCGAGACTACTACGGGATACGCAGTATTTT.

The chain employs TRBV5-1 and TRBJ2-3; D might be TRBD1 or TRBD2, each matching 6 bases. Per germline, CDR1 SGHRS and CDR2 YFSETQ. This CDR3 spans 16 amino acids. V was pared by 0 bases and J by 4 bases, with 15 bases between. The CDR3 region has the DNA TGCGCCAGCAGCTTGGCGGGGGCGCGAGTTTCAGATACGCAGTATTTT. Translated: CASSLAGARVSDTQYF.

The chain couples TRBV5-6 to TRBJ1-1; a possible D gene is TRBD1 (6 bases). The CDR3 has 15 residues. V gave up 2 bases and J gave up 9 bases, with 20 bases separating them. Germline CDR1 SGHDT, CDR2 YYEEEE. The CDR3 here is CASSLYRVEVGKAFF. As DNA, the CDR3 is TGTGCCAGCAGCTTATACAGGGTTGAGGTCGGTAAAGCTTTCTTT.

This clonotype showed up many times. The chain recombines TRBV7-2 with TRBJ1-2, with TRBD1 matching 10 bases. Germline values: CDR1 SGHTA, CDR2 FQGNSA. The length of the CDR3 is 16 residues. Trimming removed 5 bases from V and 2 bases from J; junction bases left unmatched: 8. CDR3 DNA: TGTGCCAGCAGCGAAGGGGGGACAGGGGCGAACTATGGCTACACCTTC. Amino acid sequence: CASSEGGTGANYGYTF.